The next 20 T cell receptor beta chains were all read from a single sample in a study of shared clonotypes between healthy human individuals (dated by TCRdb to the early 2020s). Receptors were amplified or captured by the immunoSEQ multiplex PCR assay. TCRdb retrieved this table from immuneACCESS and kept in-frame rearrangements only. Not all clones are present; in checked studies, unresolved V genes account for under half, and no reason is known for the remainder. In this sample the table shows approximately 2.4 million clones, nearly 97% of which occur a single time. The ten top clones hold around 0.13% of the sample. Sequenced sample: naive CD4+ T cells sorted from blood. The cell subset or site label, as the study defines it: CD45RA+ positively selected. The receptors originated from a man aged 18 to 29 in good health.

This chain connects TRBV7-9 to TRBJ1-2; 10 positions agree with TRBD1. The CDR3 runs 13 residues. CDR1 and CDR2 (germline): SEHNR, FQNEAQ (reference sequence). V was pared by 7 bases and J by 7 bases, with 6 bases of the junction left unmatched. DNA of the CDR3: TGTGCCAGCATCTGGACAGGGGGAGGTGGCTACACCTTC. Translating gives CASIWTGGGGYTF.

With regard to this clone: This sample also contains other DNA sequences that code for the same CDR3. The chain is built from TRBV27 and TRBJ1-6, with no clear D. The CDR3 spans 15 residues. The germline CDR1 and CDR2 sequences are MNHEY and SMNVEV (reference sequence). Trimming stripped 2 bases from V and 1 base from J, with 6 bases between. The CDR3 DNA is TGTGCCAGCAGTTTACAAGGATCCTATAATTCACCCCTCCACTTT. Translating gives CASSLQGSYNSPLHF.

This rearrangement joins TRBV11-2 to TRBJ2-3; TRBD1 matches 8 bases. This CDR3 is 13 amino acids long. Germline assignment: CDR1 SGHAT and CDR2 FQNNGV. The junction had 3 bases not matched to a gene; V was cut back by 5 bases and J by 5 bases. CDR3 sequence (DNA): TGTGCCAGCAGCCAGGGACAGGTAGATACGCAGTATTTT. It translates to CASSQGQVDTQYF. Full variable domain (rest looked up from reference TRBV11-2 and TRBJ2-3): EAGVAQSPRYKIIEKRQSVAFWCNPISGHATLYWYQQILGQGPKLLIQFQNNGVVDDSQLPKDRFSAERLKGVDSTLKIQPAKLEDSAVYLCASSQGQVDTQYFGPGTRLTVL.

The rearrangement links TRBV5-1 to TRBJ2-1; TRBD2 aligns across 7 bases. The J segment lost 9 bases and the V segment lost 0 bases, leaving 6 bases of the junction unmatched. Germline CDR1 SGHRS, CDR2 YFSETQ. The CDR3 is 14 residues long. The CDR3 DNA follows: TGCGCCAGCAGCTTGGCCGCGTCGGGAGGTGAGCAGTTCTTC. It translates to CASSLAASGGEQFF.

The chain employs TRBV5-1 and TRBJ1-2; weak D call: TRBD1 (5 bases). Germline lookup yields CDR1 SGHRS and CDR2 YFSETQ. Between the trimmed V and J ends, which lost 4 bases and 7 bases, there was a span of 17 bases. The CDR3 runs 14 residues. The CDR3 DNA reads TGCGCCAGCAGCACACCGGACGGGACGGGTGGCTACACCTTC. As protein: CASSTPDGTGGYTF. Full variable domain (outside the CDR3, taken from reference TRBV5-1 and TRBJ1-2): KAGVTQTPRYLIKTRGQQVTLSCSPISGHRSVSWYQQTPGQGLQFLFEYFSETQRNKGNFPGRFSGRQFSNSRSEMNVSTLELGDSALYLCASSTPDGTGGYTFGSGTRLTVV.

V is TRBV4-2 and J is TRBJ1-6, with D hard to call. The CDR3 extends over 16 amino acids. V was pared by 0 bases and J by 4 bases, with 10 bases between. The germline V gene has CDR1 LGHNA and CDR2 YNFKEQ. For the CDR3, the DNA is TGTGCCAGCAGCCAAGATTTAAGGCCTTATAATTCACCCCTCCACTTT. This encodes CASSQDLRPYNSPLHF.

The rearrangement joins TRBV6-1 to TRBJ1-1; D unresolved. The CDR3 is 14 residues long. Trimming removed 1 base at V and 1 base at J, with 7 bases between. Germline CDR1 is MNHNS and CDR2 is SASEGT. In DNA form, the CDR3 reads TGTGCCAGCAGTGAAGTGATTGCGAACACTGAAGCTTTCTTT. Residues: CASSEVIANTEAFF.

The genes are TRBV11-2 and TRBJ1-3, with D uncertain. The germline gives CDR1 SGHAT, CDR2 FQNNGV. The CDR3 runs to 15 residues. V was trimmed by 5 bases and J by 0 bases, leaving 11 bases between them. The CDR3 coding sequence is TGTGCCAGCAGCCACCCACGGGACTCTGGAAACACCATATATTTT. Amino acids: CASSHPRDSGNTIYF.

V is TRBV4-1 and J is TRBJ1-2; no firm D call. CDR3 size: 14 residues. Trimming shortened V by 2 bases and J by 7 bases, and 14 bases separated the two germline ends. Per the germline V gene, CDR1 is MGHRA and CDR2 is YSYEKL. CDR3: CASSQSHGLTGYTF. CDR3 nucleotide sequence: TGCGCCAGCAGCCAATCCCACGGACTTACTGGCTACACCTTC.

The gene calls are TRBV27 and TRBJ2-2; 13 bases align to TRBD2. This CDR3 has 17 amino acids. Germline CDR1 MNHEY, CDR2 SMNVEV (reference sequence). Losses at the gene ends were 2 bases for V and 1 base for J; bases not matched to a gene: 1. CDR3 protein: CASSLRLAGGNTGELFF. The CDR3 region has the DNA TGTGCCAGCAGTTTAAGACTAGCGGGAGGGAACACCGGGGAGCTGTTTTTT.

The rearrangement links TRBV6-1 to TRBJ2-3, with TRBD2 as a possible D gene (7 bases). Trimming took 4 bases from V and 2 from J, leaving 16 bases between them. Germline V gene data show CDR1 as MNHNS and CDR2 as SASEGT. The CDR3 totals 16 residues. CDR3 bases: TGTGCCAGCAGTGCGGGTATAGGGGGGGCCACAGATACGCAGTATTTT. The encoded protein is CASSAGIGGATDTQYF.

The J gene is TRBJ1-1, the V gene TRBV10-3; TRBD1 matches 9 bases. The CDR3 extends over 14 amino acids. The trim removed 10 bases at V and 6 bases at J, leaving 12 bases unmatched. Germline-derived CDR1 and CDR2 are ENHRY and SYGVKD. In DNA form, the CDR3 reads TGTGCCAGCGAACAGGGGGCAGGTACGGCTGAAGCTTTCTTT. It specifies CASEQGAGTAEAFF.

The count of this clone is one. The chain employs TRBV10-3 and TRBJ2-1, with a weak D call TRBD2 (5 bases). In germline, CDR1 is ENHRY, CDR2 SYGVKD. The CDR3 is made up of 13 amino acids. V dropped 10 bases and J dropped 5 bases, with 15 bases sitting between them. CDR3 amino acids: CATRTWINNEQFF. For the CDR3, the DNA is TGTGCCACCCGGACTTGGATAAACAATGAGCAGTTCTTC.

The rearrangement joins TRBV5-1 to TRBJ2-5, with 10 positions matching TRBD1. Germline CDR1 SGHRS, CDR2 YFSETQ. The CDR3 length is 16 residues. After removal of 1 base from V and 4 bases from J, the junction contained 7 bases not matched to a gene. The CDR3 sequence: CASSLPTGGFGETQYF. The CDR3 DNA reads TGCGCCAGCAGCTTGCCGACAGGGGGCTTCGGAGAGACCCAGTACTTC.

The V gene is TRBV25-1, the J gene TRBJ1-1; the D is unclear. The CDR3 sequence is 15 residues long. Trimming pared 1 base from V and 1 base from J, leaving 10 bases between. Germline V lookup: CDR1 MGHDK, CDR2 SYGVNS. The CDR3 DNA is TGTGCCAGCAGTGAATTGAGCCGGCCGAACACTGAAGCTTTCTTT. This encodes CASSELSRPNTEAFF.

This chain links TRBV7-2 with TRBJ2-7; TRBD1 matches 10 bases. After removal of 5 bases from V and 2 bases from J, the junction contained 9 bases not matched to a gene. The CDR3 loop spans 16 amino acids. CDR1 SGHTA and CDR2 FQGNSA come from the germline V gene. The CDR3 region is CASSPGQGIRTYEQYF. In DNA, the CDR3 is TGTGCCAGCAGCCCGGGACAGGGGATACGGACCTACGAGCAGTACTTC.

The V gene is TRBV5-8, the J gene TRBJ1-5; 9 nucleotides align to TRBD1. Germline V gene sequence: CDR1 SGHTS, CDR2 YDEGEE. CDR3 length: 17 residues. J gave up 1 base and V 4 bases, and 9 bases lay outside the gene matches. CDR3 sequence reads: CASSLLGTGRSNQPQHF. DNA of the CDR3: TGTGCCAGCAGCCTCTTAGGGACAGGGAGGAGCAATCAGCCCCAGCATTTT.

This clone showed up just once. CDR3 loop: CASSLGHANTEAFF. CDR3 nucleotides: TGTGCCAGCTCCCTAGGACATGCGAACACTGAAGCTTTCTTT. The genes are TRBV7-8 and TRBJ1-1; D may be TRBD1 (5 bases). Germline CDR1 SGHVS, CDR2 FQNEAQ. V dropped 8 bases and J dropped 1 base, with 14 bases sitting between them. There are 14 residues in the CDR3. Together with reference TRBV7-8 and TRBJ1-1, the CDR3 gives the full variable domain: GAGVSQSPRYKVAKRGQDVALRCDPISGHVSLFWYQQALGQGPEFLTYFQNEAQLDKSGLPSDRFFAERPEGSVSTLKIQRTQQEDSAVYLCASSLGHANTEAFFGQGTRLTVV.

The rearrangement links TRBV7-9 to TRBJ2-5; TRBD2 aligns across 7 bases. This CDR3 region has 17 residues. From germline, CDR1 is SEHNR and CDR2 FQNEAQ (reference sequence). The V gene end was trimmed by 0 bases and the J gene end by 3 bases; junction bases not matched to a gene: 10. CDR3 protein: CASSLASPRLAKETQYF. Here the CDR3 DNA reads TGTGCCAGCAGCTTAGCGTCTCCCCGACTAGCTAAAGAGACCCAGTACTTC.

The CDR3, as DNA: TGTGCCTGGACATGGTCCTCCTACGAGCAGTACTTC. Translating it yields CAWTWSSYEQYF. This rearrangement joins TRBV30 to TRBJ2-7; no clear D. The CDR3 covers 12 residues. V was cut by 4 bases and J by 0 bases, with 7 bases left in between. Germline V lookup: CDR1 GTSNPN, CDR2 SVGIG (reference sequence).